This T cell receptor beta chain was documented in a study of OX40 agonist ivuxolimab in advanced cancers. V lost 0 bases, J lost 4 bases, and 12 bases lay in between. This CDR3 contains 15 residues. The germline V gene encodes CDR1 LGHNT and CDR2 FRNRAP. Repertoires were generated with immunoSEQ multiplex PCR, while TCRdb's copy carries only in-frame clones and drops some. Among tens of thousands of clones listed, more than 75% were seen once. V gene TRBV12-5 combines with J gene TRBJ2-5, with D maybe TRBD2 (6 bases). The TCR sequence derives from an adult with an advanced solid tumor such as melanoma, head and neck, liver or kidney cancer. The material was CD4+ or CD8+ T cells sorted from blood, obtained in a trial of the OX40 agonist ivuxolimab. The CDR3 protein is CASGLVLVGGETQYF. The CDR3 DNA reads as TGTGCTAGTGGTTTGGTACTAGTGGGAGGAGAGACCCAGTACTTC. Supplemented by reference TRBV12-5 and TRBJ2-5, the full variable domain reads DARVTQTPRHKVTEMGQEVTMRCQPILGHNTVFWYRQTMMQGLELLAYFRNRAPLDDSGMPKDRFSAEMPDATLATLKIQPSEPRDSAVYFCASGLVLVGGETQYFGPGTRLLVL.